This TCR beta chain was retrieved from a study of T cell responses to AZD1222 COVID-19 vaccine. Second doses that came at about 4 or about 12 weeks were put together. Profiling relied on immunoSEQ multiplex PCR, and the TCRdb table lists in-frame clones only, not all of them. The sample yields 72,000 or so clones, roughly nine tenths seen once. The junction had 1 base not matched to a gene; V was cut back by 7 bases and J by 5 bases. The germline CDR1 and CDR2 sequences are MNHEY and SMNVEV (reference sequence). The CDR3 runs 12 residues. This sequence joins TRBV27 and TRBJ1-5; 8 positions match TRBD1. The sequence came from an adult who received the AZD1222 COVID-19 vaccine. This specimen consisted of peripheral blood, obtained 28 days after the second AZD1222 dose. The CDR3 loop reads CASKTGDQPQHF. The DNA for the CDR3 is TGTGCCAGCAAGACAGGGGATCAGCCCCAGCATTTT.